This entry concerns a single T cell receptor beta chain. Data came from immunoSEQ multiplex PCR; TCRdb stores just in-frame clones and leaves some out. The sample lists around 88,000 clones, 85% to 90% seen once, with about a tenth in the top ten. CDR3 length: 18 amino acids. The ends were cut back, 1 base at V and 1 base at J, with 20 bases in the middle. Germline V gene sequence: CDR1 SGHRS, CDR2 YFSETQ. The data stem from a study of T cell responses to AZD1222 COVID-19 vaccine. The specimen was peripheral blood, collected on day 0 of MenACWY control vaccination. The V and J genes are TRBV5-1 and TRBJ1-2, with D possibly TRBD1 on 6 matching bases. The sequence was obtained from an adult in good health. CDR3 in amino acids: CASSLRSGGGHINYGYTF. The CDR3 nucleotides read TGCGCCAGCAGCTTGCGTAGTGGTGGGGGACACATTAACTATGGCTACACCTTC.